The 16 T cell receptor beta chains listed next were all sequenced from one sample in a study of Ad26.COV2.S vaccination and SARS-CoV-2 variants. As to treatment: some 20 received Ad26.COV2.S at low or high dose, single or two shots; roughly 5 received placebo; per-sample allocation not given. Sampling was performed 63 days after the first vaccine or placebo injection. Assay: immunoSEQ multiplex PCR; the TCRdb copy retains only in-frame clones and omits some. The data show about 470,000 clones, with less than 95% seen just once and around 4.5% held by the top ten. Sequenced here: peripheral blood, sampled in a trial of Ad26.COV2.S vaccine versus placebo. Source of these receptors: a person between 18 and 60 years old who received the Ad26.COV2.S COVID-19 vaccine or a placebo.

V gene TRBV5-8 combines with J gene TRBJ2-1; tentatively, D is TRBD1 (5 bases). Germline V gene data show CDR1 as SGHTS and CDR2 as YDEGEE. The V end was cut by 4 bases, the J end by 4 bases, with 18 bases between. The CDR3 consists of 16 residues. CDR3 sequence (DNA): TGTGCCAGCAGCGCCAAGACAGCATCAACATACAATGAGCAGTTCTTC. It yields the protein CASSAKTASTYNEQFF.

The gene calls are TRBV7-8 and TRBJ2-7, with TRBD1 identical over 7 bases. The CDR3 runs 16 residues. V shed 5 bases, J shed 2 bases, and the junction held 12 bases outside the gene matches. Germline V gene lookup returns CDR1 SGHVS and CDR2 FQNEAQ. In DNA form, the CDR3 reads TGTGCCAGCAGCCACAAACCGGGACAGAGGACCTACGAGCAGTACTTC. Translating gives CASSHKPGQRTYEQYF.

This chain uses TRBV2 with TRBJ2-3, with D possibly being TRBD1 (6 bases). V was shortened by 9 bases and J by 2 bases, with 15 bases between the two germline ends. This CDR3 is built from 14 residues. Germline CDR1 and CDR2: SNHLY and FYNNEI. CDR3 DNA sequence: TGTGCCAGACACAGGGATTTGGCCACAGATACGCAGTATTTT. Translated: CARHRDLATDTQYF.

The chain is built from TRBV5-6 and TRBJ2-5; 8 bases map to TRBD1. CDR3 size: 14 residues. Germline CDR1 is SGHDT and CDR2 is YYEEEE. The junction had 4 bases not matched to a gene; V was cut back by 4 bases and J by 2 bases. The CDR3 sequence is CASSTWDRQETQYF. For the CDR3, the DNA is TGTGCCAGCAGCACCTGGGACAGGCAAGAGACCCAGTACTTC.

The gene calls are TRBV7-9 and TRBJ1-3; D gene unclear. Germline CDR1 is SEHNR and CDR2 is FQNEAQ (reference sequence). V lost 1 base and J lost 0, with 7 bases in between. The CDR3 is made up of 15 amino acids. CDR3 sequence reads: CASSLGASSGNTIYF. The CDR3 bases are TGTGCCAGCAGCTTAGGAGCGAGCTCTGGAAACACCATATATTTT.

The chain has TRBV6-2 or TRBV6-3 and TRBJ2-7, with no clear D. The CDR3 is 12 residues long. Germline V gives CDR1 MNHEY, CDR2 SVGEGT. V lost 4 bases to trimming and J lost 6 bases, with 10 bases between them. This CDR3 reads CASSSNRAEQYF. The DNA of the CDR3 is TGTGCCAGCAGTTCCAATAGGGCCGAGCAGTACTTC.

CDR3 in amino acids: CASSQGEGGLFF. Written as DNA, the CDR3 is TGTGCCAGCAGCCAGGGGGAGGGAGGACTGTTTTTT. The chain joins TRBV3-1 (or the pseudogene TRBV3-2) to TRBJ1-4; tentative D call: TRBD1 (5 bases). Trimming cost V 3 bases and J 13 bases, with 12 bases left between them. The germline CDR1 and CDR2 sequences are LGHDT and YNNKEL (reference sequence). CDR3 length: 12 amino acids.

This chain joins TRBV4-3 and TRBJ2-7; TRBD1 matches 8 bases. Germline assignment: CDR1 LGHNA and CDR2 YSLEER. With 5 bases clipped from V and 2 bases from J, the junction kept 5 bases outside the gene matches. The CDR3 is made up of 14 amino acids. CDR3 bases: TGCGCCAGCAGCGACGGACAGGGAACCTACGAGCAGTACTTC. The encoded protein is CASSDGQGTYEQYF.

This clone occurred once. V is TRBV6-5 and J is TRBJ2-6; D gene unclear. This CDR3 has 15 amino acids. Per germline, CDR1 MNHEY and CDR2 SVGAGI. V lost 2 bases and J lost 0, with 5 bases in between. This CDR3 reads CASSYRLSGANVLTF. CDR3 sequence (DNA): TGTGCCAGCAGTTACCGGCTCTCTGGGGCCAACGTCCTGACTTTC.

This chain connects TRBV28 to TRBJ2-6; TRBD1 matches at 7 bases. Per the germline V gene, CDR1 is MDHEN and CDR2 is SYDVKM. The CDR3 spans 16 residues. V lost 7 bases to trimming and J lost 1 base; unmatched junction nucleotides: 7. For the CDR3, the DNA is TGTGCCAGCACTGAGGGGGCGCGGTCTGGGGCCAACGTCCTGACTTTC. Protein product: CASTEGARSGANVLTF.

The chain links TRBV7-3 to TRBJ2-2, with 7 bases matching TRBD1. The CDR3 is made up of 16 amino acids. Germline V gives CDR1 SGHTA, CDR2 FQGTGA. The J segment lost 5 bases and the V segment lost 3 bases, leaving 9 bases of the junction unmatched. CDR3 residues: CASSFSPVQGTGELFF. Written as DNA, the CDR3 is TGTGCCAGCAGCTTCAGTCCCGTACAGGGGACCGGGGAGCTGTTTTTT.

This chain uses TRBV9 with TRBJ2-1; 8 bases align to TRBD2. Germline assignment: CDR1 SGDLS and CDR2 YYNGEE. This CDR3 has 15 residues. The V segment lost 4 bases and the J segment 11 bases; nucleotides outside the gene matches: 14. The CDR3 here is CASSRESSGKVKQFF. The CDR3 DNA reads as TGTGCCAGCAGCCGAGAGAGTAGCGGGAAGGTAAAGCAGTTCTTC.

V gene TRBV21-1 combines with J gene TRBJ1-6; TRBD1, the D gene given by the table, was not confirmed from the DNA. TRBV21-1 is designated a pseudogene. This CDR3 region has 17 residues. The CDR3 sequence is CASSKDPPGTEDWALHF. Here the CDR3 DNA reads TGTGCCAGCAGCAAAGATCCCCCCGGGACAGAAGATTGGGCCCTCCACTTT.

This chain uses TRBV29-1 with TRBJ1-6; TRBD1 matches 9 bases. CDR3 length: 13 amino acids. Germline V gives CDR1 SQVTM, CDR2 ANQGSEA. V gave up 6 bases and J gave up 10 bases; unmatched junction bases: 7. The CDR3 DNA reads TGCAGCGTCCGGGACAGGGAGGGGTCACCCCTCCACTTT. This translates into CSVRDREGSPLHF.

The V gene is TRBV2, the J gene TRBJ2-3, with 8 bases matching TRBD2. CDR3 size: 15 residues. With 7 bases clipped from V and 4 bases from J, the junction kept 10 bases outside the gene matches. Germline CDR1 SNHLY, CDR2 FYNNEI. The CDR3 nucleotides are TGTGCCAGCACCTGGGGGAGCGGGAGTGCAGATACGCAGTATTTT. Its translation is CASTWGSGSADTQYF.

The V gene is TRBV28, the J gene TRBJ1-5; 9 bases are shared with TRBD1. The CDR3 length is 19 residues. V was pared by 3 bases and J by 0 bases, with 12 bases of the junction left unmatched. Germline CDR1 reads MDHEN; CDR2 reads SYDVKM. CDR3 region: CASSLWGTGNGYSNQPQHF. The CDR3 nucleotides are TGTGCCAGCAGTTTGTGGGGGACAGGGAATGGATATAGCAATCAGCCCCAGCATTTT.